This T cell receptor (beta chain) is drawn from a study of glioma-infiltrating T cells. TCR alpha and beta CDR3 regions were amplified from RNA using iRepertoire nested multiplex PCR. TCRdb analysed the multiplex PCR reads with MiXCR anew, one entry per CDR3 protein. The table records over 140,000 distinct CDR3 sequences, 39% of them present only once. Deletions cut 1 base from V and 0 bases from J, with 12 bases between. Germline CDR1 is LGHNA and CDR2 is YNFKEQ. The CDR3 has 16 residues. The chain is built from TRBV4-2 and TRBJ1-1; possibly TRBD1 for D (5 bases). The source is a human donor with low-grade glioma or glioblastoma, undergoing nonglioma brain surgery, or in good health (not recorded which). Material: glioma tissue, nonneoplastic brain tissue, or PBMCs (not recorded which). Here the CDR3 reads CASSQGRGGMNTEAFF. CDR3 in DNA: TGTGCCAGCAGCCAAGGCCGGGGCGGAATGAACACTGAAGCTTTCTTT.